This T cell receptor beta chain was sequenced during a study of T-cell reconstitution after alpha-beta-depleted transplantation in children (dated by TCRdb to 2015 to 2016). With respect to the entire study: Using TCR repertoire profiling, the study quantitatively followed how T-cell immune reconstitution unfolded in children after TCRalphabeta/CD19-depleted allogeneic hematopoietic cell transplantation. The research as a whole found: The apparently early alphabetaT-cell count recovery about two months after transplant was reportedly dependent on only several hundred rapidly expanded clones derived from non-depleted graft cells. Over the following months the frequencies of hyperexpanded clones went down, and after one year T-cell counts and TCRbeta diversity were mostly credited to newly produced T cells. In some patients, the high TCRbeta diversity seen at day 60 was put down to recipient T cells and intrathymic progenitors that had survived conditioning.

The CDR3 starts with the cysteine, ends with the phenylalanine, and has 11 residues. The kept DNA is CDR3 alone, 33 bases in frame from the first base. The germline V gene supplies CDR1 ENHRY and CDR2 SYGVKD. The V end loses 2 bases and the J end loses 4 bases, and a stretch of 3 bases separates them. Receptors were amplified or captured by PCR. TCRdb lists the instrument as Illumina HiSeq 2500. TCR library preparation used molecular barcoding, with unique molecular identifiers applied to normalize quantification of the TCRbeta repertoire. TCRdb reworked the public reads: Q25 trimming with fastp, MiXCR clone assembly, productive beta chains retained. Here each entry gathers all rows of one CDR3 protein and keeps the most common genes and DNA. The sample includes about 980,000 distinct CDR3 sequences, with about 30% observed a single time. The top ten clonotypes cover over 25% of the sample. This clonotype was recorded at least ten times. Its binding antigen is unknown. Base qualities are not provided; no much larger clone lies one nucleotide away.

The treatment or condition label corresponds to: allogeneic hematopoietic cell transplantation with graft depleted of TCRalphabeta T cells and CD19 B cells. TCRalphabeta/CD19-depleted allogeneic hematopoietic cell grafts were given to the transplant recipients, all of whom were children. The receptor was isolated from a boy younger than two who had a stem cell transplant for SCID, so the T cells may come from the graft donor. The chain links TRBV10-3 with TRBJ2-7, with the D gene uncertain. Source: PBMCs, mostly from graft donor cells, taken 360 days after TCRalphabeta/CD19-depleted stem cell transplant. The nucleotide sequence is given as TGTGCCATCAGTGAGAGGTACGAGCAGTACTTC. The encoded protein is CAISERYEQYF.